This T cell receptor (beta chain) was retrieved from a study of PD-L1 blockade in urothelial cancer (dated by TCRdb to the late 2010s). Background on the whole study: All patients started therapy in the mid-2010s and received atezolizumab 1,200 mg intravenously every 3 weeks. Twenty-five of 29 patients were males with bladder-origin urothelial cancer, and about 60% of the roughly 29 reported a prior smoking history. Patients had an ECOG performance status of 0 or 1 and had received between 0 and 3 prior chemotherapy regimens. Blood samples were analyzed 3 weeks after the start of treatment (second dose) and 6 weeks after the start of treatment. Blood samples yielded a median of around 150,000 T cells and roughly 80,000 unique TCRs, with median clonality 0.080. Somatic, immune and clinical correlates of response to PD-L1 blockade with atezolizumab in urothelial cancer were the focus of an exploratory multi-omic analysis. Pretreatment tumor samples and matched peripheral blood, collected serially before and after atezolizumab treatment, underwent TCR sequencing. Durable clinical benefit was defined as progression-free survival longer than 6 months, and TCR features were also tested against progression-free and overall survival. In the same patients, pretreatment tumors underwent whole exome sequencing and RNA sequencing in addition to TCR sequencing. About 10 patients achieved durable clinical benefit and some 20 did not. Pretreatment blood TCR-seq was available for around 29 patients, at least one posttreatment blood collection was obtained for 25 or so patients, and tumor TCR-seq was available for 25 or so patients.

For this clone: Its antigen is unknown. Per-base quality was not reported, and no clone a single base away is much larger than it.

Each PCR received spiked-in synthetic TCR analog templates so that absolute template abundance could be estimated from read counts. Using the immunoSEQ assay, TCRbeta CDR3 regions were amplified from genomic DNA with bias-controlled V and J gene primers. Rearranged TCRbeta segments were sequenced at approximately 20X coverage. On the authors' methods: Sequencing errors were corrected by clustering, and CDR3s were annotated against IMGT so that V, D and J genes could be assigned. Out-of-frame and stop-codon sequences were excluded, and only productive TCRbeta rearrangements were used in downstream analyses. Clonality was calculated as one minus the Shannon entropy normalized by the log of the number of unique productive sequences. Clones differing between time points or between blood and tumor were identified by Fisher's exact test with Benjamini-Hochberg correction at adjusted p below 0.01. TCRdb mirrors the immuneACCESS table, restricted to in-frame sequences. Some clones are absent from its copies; in checked studies, under half trace to an unresolved V gene, and the reason for the others is unknown. That table furnishes V, J and clone size, whereas the DNA furnished D and trimming. The sample table holds roughly 62,000 clones, of which over 70% were seen once. The top ten clones comprise 3.5% to 5.5% of the sample.

A total of around 30 patients with locally advanced or metastatic urothelial carcinoma, treated at Memorial Sloan Kettering on a trial protocol, made up the cohort. Peripheral blood mononuclear cells were collected pretreatment and during treatment, at between 1 and 8 total time points per patient. The Qiagen DNeasy Blood extraction kit was used to purify genomic DNA from total PBMCs and from tumor samples. PBMCs were collected pretreatment and during treatment, and were isolated and stored as previously described. The paper's findings and limits, for the study overall: Patients with durable benefit showed greater expansion of tumor-associated TCR clones in peripheral blood 3 weeks after starting treatment (n of about 21, p = 0.022). Because the sample size was small (n of about 30) and many exploratory analyses were performed, the results are intended to be hypothesis-generating. A pretreatment peripheral blood TCR clonality below the median was linked to improved progression-free and overall survival.

The CDR3 starts with the cysteine, ends with the phenylalanine, and has 13 residues. Kept here is only the CDR3 DNA, which spans 39 bases and is read in frame from base 1. The receptor was derived from a man aged 70-80 years with urothelial cancer. Rearrangement joined TRBV21-1 to TRBJ2-1; TRBD1, as called in the table, went unchecked against the DNA. TRBV21-1 is assigned pseudogene status. The starting material was PBMCs, obtained around atezolizumab (anti-PD-L1) treatment. The encoded CDR3 is CASSLRDSNEQFF. The nucleotide sequence reads as follows: TGTGCCAGCAGCCTACGAGACAGTAATGAGCAGTTCTTC.